This T cell receptor (beta chain) was recorded in a study of control samples from healthy donors and cancer patients. The germline gives CDR1 SGHDT, CDR2 YYEEEE. The CDR3 length is 15 residues. V trimming: 2 bases; J trimming: 6 bases; junction bases outside the gene matches: 7. The repertoire was sequenced with immunoSEQ multiplex PCR; TCRdb's copy has only in-frame clones and lacks some. Seen here are tens of thousands of clones, approximately 89% observed once, and the top ten hold approximately 6%. This TCR was sampled from a middle-aged man in good health. Input material: blood. The V call is TRBV5-6, the J call TRBJ1-2; 10 bases map to TRBD1. The DNA of the CDR3 is TGTGCCAGCAGCTTAAGGTCGACAGGGGGCCATGGCTACACCTTC. It translates to CASSLRSTGGHGYTF.